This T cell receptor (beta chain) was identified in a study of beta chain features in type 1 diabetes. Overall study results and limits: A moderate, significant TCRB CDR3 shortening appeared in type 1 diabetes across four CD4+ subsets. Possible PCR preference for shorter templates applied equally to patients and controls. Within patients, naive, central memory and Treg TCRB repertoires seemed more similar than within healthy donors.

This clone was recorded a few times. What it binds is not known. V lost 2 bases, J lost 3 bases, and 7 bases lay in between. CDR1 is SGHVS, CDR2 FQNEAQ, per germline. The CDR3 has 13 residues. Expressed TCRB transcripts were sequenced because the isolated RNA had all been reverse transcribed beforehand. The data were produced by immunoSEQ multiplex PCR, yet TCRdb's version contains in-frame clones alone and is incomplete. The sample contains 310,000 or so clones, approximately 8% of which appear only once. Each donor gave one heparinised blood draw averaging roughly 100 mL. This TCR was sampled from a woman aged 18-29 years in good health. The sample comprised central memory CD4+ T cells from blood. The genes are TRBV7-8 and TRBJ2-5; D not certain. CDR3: CASSLLGEETQYF. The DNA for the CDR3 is TGTGCCAGCAGCTTACTAGGAGAAGAGACCCAGTACTTC.